This T cell receptor beta chain was observed in a study of T cell changes during pregnancy in multiple sclerosis. Only in-frame clones appear in the TCRdb table, and some are missing; sequencing was by immunoSEQ multiplex PCR. The sample has 50,000 to 65,000 clones, approximately 90% seen once. With 4 bases clipped from V and 4 bases from J, the junction kept 8 bases outside the gene matches. The germline CDR1 and CDR2 sequences are SGHRS and YFSETQ. The CDR3 contains 14 residues. The rearrangement links TRBV5-1 to TRBJ2-7; the match to TRBD1 covers 7 bases. This sample comprised peripheral blood, obtained in the second trimester of pregnancy. The receptor was isolated from a female donor with multiple sclerosis, enrolled in a pregnancy study. CDR3 residues: CASSPADREYEQYF. CDR3 sequence (DNA): TGCGCCAGCAGCCCTGCAGACAGGGAGTACGAGCAGTACTTC.